These 22 T cell receptor beta chains were sequenced from one sample in a study of CXCR4 blockade with PD-1 therapy in pancreatic cancer. Profiled with immunoSEQ multiplex PCR; TCRdb holds only in-frame clones, not every one. The repertoire has about 3,300 clones, around 50% of them found once; the top ten carry over 15%. Sequenced material: tumor tissue. The receptors originated from a human donor with pancreatic ductal adenocarcinoma.

This clone was detected only a few times. The chain joins TRBV4-1 to TRBJ2-5; 9 bases are shared with TRBD1. Germline values: CDR1 MGHRA, CDR2 YSYEKL. The CDR3 runs 18 residues. Germline trimming cut 1 base from V and 2 bases from J; bases unmatched to any gene: 11. The DNA of the CDR3 is TGCGCCAGCAGCCAAGGGCCCTACAGGGGGCGGTTGCAAGAGACCCAGTACTTC. Protein sequence: CASSQGPYRGRLQETQYF.

This clone was observed a handful of times. The V call is TRBV7-7, the J call TRBJ2-2; D may be TRBD1 or TRBD2 (5 bases each). The CDR3 is 14 residues long. The V gene's germline CDR1 is SSHAT and CDR2 FNYEAQ (reference sequence). The V gene lost 4 bases and the J gene lost 7 bases, with 13 bases spanning the gap. The CDR3 reads CASSWDRNLGELFF. The CDR3 DNA reads as TGTGCCAGCAGCTGGGACCGAAACCTCGGGGAGCTGTTTTTT.

This clone was seen a handful of times. The chain joins TRBV6-8 to TRBJ2-1, with TRBD1 as a possible D gene (6 bases). Germline V CDR1 and CDR2: MNHGY, SAAAGT. This CDR3 region has 14 residues. CDR3 region: CAHLARTASDEQFF. The CDR3 DNA follows: TGTGCTCACCTGGCCCGGACAGCTTCGGATGAGCAGTTCTTC.

The CDR3 DNA follows: TGTGCCAGCAGTGAAAGAGGGCGGTGCGAAAAACTGTTTTTT. It translates to CASSERGRCEKLFF. This rearrangement joins TRBV2 to TRBJ1-4, with D unresolved. Per the germline V gene, CDR1 is SNHLY and CDR2 is FYNNEI. The CDR3 spans 14 residues. V gave up 2 bases and J gave up 8 bases, with 12 bases separating them.

The chain combines TRBV7-7 with TRBJ2-1, with a weak D call TRBD2 (5 bases). Deletions cut 1 base from V and 0 bases from J, with 10 bases between. From germline, CDR1 is SSHAT and CDR2 FNYEAQ (reference sequence). This CDR3 has 16 amino acids. DNA for the CDR3: TGTGCCAGCAGCTTAGGAGCGGATAACTCCTACAATGAGCAGTTCTTC. Translating gives CASSLGADNSYNEQFF.

The J gene is TRBJ1-3, the V gene TRBV2; perhaps TRBD1 as D (5 bases). The CDR3 totals 13 residues. Germline CDR1 is SNHLY and CDR2 is FYNNEI. The V gene lost 7 bases and the J gene lost 0 bases, with 7 bases spanning the gap. The CDR3 coding sequence is TGTGCCAGCACGGGGCACTCTGGAAACACCATATATTTT. Its translation is CASTGHSGNTIYF.

The V gene is TRBV11-3, the J gene TRBJ2-7; D is unclear. Germline-derived CDR1 and CDR2 are SGHNT and YENEEA. The CDR3 totals 15 residues. Trimming removed 0 bases at V and 1 base at J, with 10 bases between. CDR3 DNA sequence: TGTGCCAGCAGCTTAGATACCATCGTGTCCTACGAGCAGTACTTC. The encoded protein is CASSLDTIVSYEQYF. The variable domain in full, with the rest retrieved from reference TRBV11-3 and TRBJ2-7, is EAGVVQSPRYKIIEKKQPVAFWCNPISGHNTLYWYLQNLGQGPELLIRYENEEAVDDSQLPKDRFSAERLKGVDSTLKIQPAELGDSAVYLCASSLDTIVSYEQYFGPGTRLTVT.

This clone has only a few counts. The chain uses TRBV6-7 and TRBJ1-4, with D tentatively TRBD1 (5 bases). TRBV6-7 belongs to the ORF category, with a function that is uncertain. CDR3 size: 16 residues. The V end was cut by 5 bases, the J end by 4 bases, with 17 bases between. The chain's CDR3 is CASSESRVGDNEKLFF. CDR3 bases: TGTGCCAGCAGTGAGTCCAGGGTTGGTGATAATGAAAAACTGTTTTTT.

The chain joins TRBV18 to TRBJ2-5; no clear D. The CDR3 loop spans 14 amino acids. Trimming stripped 1 base from V and 2 bases from J, with 8 bases between. Germline V gene sequence: CDR1 KGHSH, CDR2 LQKENI. CDR3 sequence: CASSPLADQETQYF. Here the CDR3 DNA reads TGTGCCAGCTCACCACTGGCGGATCAAGAGACCCAGTACTTC.

This clone turned up a few times. The V call is TRBV30, the J call TRBJ1-5; 7 positions agree with TRBD1. CDR1 is GTSNPN and CDR2 is SVGIG in the germline V gene (reference sequence). V shed 1 base and J 5 bases; nucleotides not matched to a gene: 14. The CDR3 consists of 17 residues. The CDR3 nucleotides are TGTGCCTGGAGTGCCGGACAGGCTGGGGTTTGGGATCAGCCCCAGCATTTT. Its protein product is CAWSAGQAGVWDQPQHF.

By its share, this clone is large. V is TRBV11-3 and J is TRBJ1-1, with 8 bases that match TRBD1. This CDR3 contains 15 residues. Germline trimming cut 3 bases from V and 3 bases from J; bases unmatched to any gene: 6. Germline CDR1 and CDR2: SGHNT and YENEEA. The CDR3 loop reads CASSLKTGVYTEAFF. The DNA of the CDR3 is TGTGCCAGCAGCTTGAAGACAGGGGTATACACTGAAGCTTTCTTT.

The V gene is TRBV7-6, the J gene TRBJ2-7; 10 bases agree with TRBD2. CDR1 and CDR2 from the germline V gene are SGHVS and FNYEAQ. The CDR3 totals 16 residues. Trimming cost V 5 bases and J 6 bases; bases outside gene matches: 13. The CDR3 nucleotides are TGTGCCAGCAGCCAAATATCGCGAGCGGGAGGGCCCGAGCAGTACTTC. Its translation: CASSQISRAGGPEQYF.

V is TRBV28 and J is TRBJ2-7; 10 positions agree with TRBD2. J gave up 4 bases and V 5 bases, and 8 bases lay outside the gene matches. This CDR3 region has 15 residues. CDR1 and CDR2 (germline): MDHEN, SYDVKM. CDR3 in DNA: TGTGCCAGCAGTCGCCCTAGCGGGAGTGTATACGAGCAGTACTTC. Encoded protein: CASSRPSGSVYEQYF.

The chain combines TRBV29-1 with TRBJ2-7, with D possibly matching TRBD2 (6 bases). The CDR3 loop spans 14 amino acids. With 4 bases removed from V and 0 bases from J, the gap between germline ends came to 13 bases. Germline values: CDR1 SQVTM, CDR2 ANQGSEA. CDR3 sequence: CSVAQGGASYEQYF. The CDR3 DNA reads as TGCAGCGTTGCCCAAGGAGGGGCCTCCTACGAGCAGTACTTC.

This clone was observed a few times. The chain employs TRBV30 and TRBJ1-1; D is unresolved. Germline CDR1 is GTSNPN and CDR2 is SVGIG (reference sequence). The V and J ends lost 0 bases and 4 bases respectively, with 3 bases between them. The CDR3 contains 11 residues. The CDR3 DNA reads TGTGCCTGGAGTGTACTCACTGAAGCTTTCTTT. It codes for CAWSVLTEAFF.

The chain links TRBV1 to TRBJ1-3; the DNA was not compared with TRBD1, the D call given in the table. TRBV1 is designated a pseudogene. The CDR3 spans 13 residues. CDR3 in amino acids: CASSSDSRNTIYF. CDR3 nucleotide sequence: TGCGCCAGCAGCTCGGACAGCAGAAACACCATATATTTT.

V and J are TRBV7-2 and TRBJ2-1; TRBD1 matches 11 bases. Germline CDR1 is SGHTA and CDR2 is FQGNSA. The CDR3 is made up of 16 amino acids. Unmatched junction bases numbered 8, after V lost 5 bases and J lost 5 bases. The chain's CDR3 is CASSALRDRGDNEQFF. The CDR3 DNA follows: TGTGCCAGCAGCGCTTTACGGGACAGGGGGGACAATGAGCAGTTCTTC. Combining the CDR3 with reference TRBV7-2 and TRBJ2-1 gives the whole variable domain GAGVSQSPSNKVTEKGKDVELRCDPISGHTALYWYRQSLGQGLEFLIYFQGNSAPDKSGLPSDRFSAERTGGSVSTLTIQRTQQEDSAVYLCASSALRDRGDNEQFFGPGTRLTVL.

By sample share, this clone is medium-sized. The chain couples TRBV6-8 to TRBJ1-1, with D hard to call. This CDR3 contains 13 residues. Germline lookup yields CDR1 MNHGY and CDR2 SAAAGT. Trimming stripped 5 bases from V and 3 bases from J, with 10 bases between. The CDR3 loop reads CASSEFADTEAFF. Here the CDR3 DNA reads TGTGCCAGCAGTGAGTTTGCAGACACTGAAGCTTTCTTT.

The rearrangement links TRBV19 to TRBJ2-1; D gene unclear. The CDR3 contains 13 residues. Deletions cut 1 base from V and 9 bases from J, with 10 bases between. CDR1 is LNHDA, CDR2 SQIVND, per germline (reference sequence). CDR3: CASSIGSIGEQFF. CDR3 bases: TGTGCCAGTAGTATAGGATCTATAGGTGAGCAGTTCTTC.

This clone was seen a few times. The J gene is TRBJ1-1, the V gene TRBV6-8; 8 bases map to TRBD1. Germline V gene sequence: CDR1 MNHGY, CDR2 SAAAGT. The length of the CDR3 is 16 residues. V shed 5 bases, J shed 4 bases, and the junction held 12 bases outside the gene matches. CDR3 region: CASSRLTGVLGTEAFF. DNA for the CDR3: TGTGCCAGCAGTCGATTGACAGGGGTGCTCGGCACTGAAGCTTTCTTT.

The V and J genes are TRBV11-3 and TRBJ2-1, with TRBD1 matching 7 bases. Germline V gene sequence: CDR1 SGHNT, CDR2 YENEEA. The J segment lost 4 bases and the V segment lost 5 bases, leaving 11 bases of the junction unmatched. The CDR3 loop spans 16 amino acids. CDR3 region: CASSPRDQGEYNEQFF. The CDR3 DNA sequence: TGTGCCAGCAGCCCTCGGGATCAGGGGGAATACAATGAGCAGTTCTTC. Variable domain in full (rest from reference TRBV11-3 and TRBJ2-1): EAGVVQSPRYKIIEKKQPVAFWCNPISGHNTLYWYLQNLGQGPELLIRYENEEAVDDSQLPKDRFSAERLKGVDSTLKIQPAELGDSAVYLCASSPRDQGEYNEQFFGPGTRLTVL.

The V and J genes are TRBV30 and TRBJ2-3; D gene unclear. The V gene's germline CDR1 is GTSNPN and CDR2 SVGIG (reference sequence). CDR3 size: 14 residues. The V end lost 2 bases, the J end lost 0 bases, and 9 bases lay between the germline ends. The CDR3 bases are TGTGCCTGGAGTTCGGGTGCTAGCACAGATACGCAGTATTTT. Translating it yields CAWSSGASTDTQYF.